This TCR beta chain was sequenced in a study of cytomegalovirus exposure and HLA in healthy donors. Germline V gene lookup returns CDR1 MNHEY and CDR2 SVGAGI. Trimming took off 5 bases at V and 0 bases at J, with 11 bases between the two ends. CDR3 length: 15 residues. PCR amplification relied on 60 Vbeta primers (plus 13 Jbeta primers). Here immunoSEQ multiplex PCR was the method, and the copy in TCRdb shows in-frame clones only, minus some. This sample yields more than 85,000 clones, of which nearly 80% are seen a single time; around 1.2% belongs to the top ten. The V gene is TRBV6-5, the J gene TRBJ1-3; D is perhaps TRBD1 (5 bases). The source of this sequence is a woman aged 25 to 45 in good health and CMV-seronegative. Sequenced: PBMCs. The CDR3 DNA follows: TGTGCCAGCAGTCAAGGGGTTCCCTCTGGAAACACCATATATTTT. Residues: CASSQGVPSGNTIYF.